These 16 T cell receptor beta chains share one sample of origin, sequenced in a study of Graves' ophthalmopathy and Graves' hyperthyroidism. Transcripts of RNA were the source for amplifying TCR beta CDR3 regions. The authors performed first-round RT-PCR with HTBI primers and then a second-round multiplex PCR. TCRdb recomputed calls from the multiplex PCR reads with MiXCR, one row per CDR3 protein. Of roughly 220,000 distinct CDR3 sequences listed, 45% were seen once; the top ten hold approximately 44%. Sequencing was done on a sample of peripheral blood. Receptors originate from an adult man with Graves' ophthalmopathy.

The CDR3 nucleotides read TGCAGTGCCAGGCTCGGGGTCGACTACGAGCAGTACTTC. As protein: CSARLGVDYEQYF. V gene TRBV20-1 combines with J gene TRBJ2-7; tentative D call: TRBD2 (5 bases). The germline V and J ends were trimmed by 6 bases and 3 bases, with 15 bases remaining between them. The germline V gene encodes CDR1 DFQATT and CDR2 SNEGSKA (reference sequence). CDR3 length equals 13 residues.

In its sample, this clonotype was seen many times. The chain carries TRBV25-1 and TRBJ1-1; D remains unclear. Germline CDR1 MGHDK, CDR2 SYGVNS. V lost 8 bases, J lost 1 base, and 5 bases lay in between. CDR3 length: 11 amino acids. CDR3 coding DNA: TGTGCCAGCGGCGGGAACACTGAAGCTTTCTTT. Translating it yields CASGGNTEAFF.

This clonotype has a handful of counts. CDR3 sequence: CASSQVVGTRYGYTF. CDR3 bases: TGCGCCAGCAGCCAAGTGGTGGGAACGCGCTATGGCTACACCTTC. The chain carries TRBV4-1 and TRBJ1-2; no definite D call. The CDR3 is 15 residues long. V was shortened by 1 base and J by 4 bases, with 13 bases between the two germline ends. Germline values: CDR1 MGHRA, CDR2 YSYEKL.

The rearrangement joins TRBV20-1 to TRBJ2-7, with D unresolved. The CDR3 consists of 14 residues. Trimming left V 3 bases short and J 2 bases short, with 14 bases between. The V gene's germline CDR1 is DFQATT and CDR2 SNEGSKA (reference sequence). The CDR3 loop reads CSARVPTGTYEQYF. The CDR3 DNA follows: TGCAGTGCTAGGGTCCCGACGGGCACCTACGAGCAGTACTTC.

This rearrangement joins TRBV20-1 to TRBJ2-5; 8 bases are a match to TRBD2. This CDR3 has 16 residues. Germline CDR1 reads DFQATT; CDR2 reads SNEGSKA (reference sequence). V shed 1 base, J shed 5 bases, and the junction held 12 bases outside the gene matches. In DNA, the CDR3 is TGCAGTGCTAGAGCTTCTCGGCGGGAGGCTCAGGAGACCCAGTACTTC. Its translation is CSARASRREAQETQYF.

This clonotype was recorded once. V usage is TRBV4-1 and J usage is TRBJ2-7, with 7 bases identical to TRBD1. The V gene's germline CDR1 is MGHRA and CDR2 YSYEKL. With V trimmed by 0 bases and J by 1 base, 12 bases remained unmatched. The CDR3 spans 18 residues. CDR3 loop: CASSQDRTRTGLSYEQYF. Here the CDR3 DNA reads TGCGCCAGCAGCCAAGACCGTACGAGGACAGGTCTATCCTACGAGCAGTACTTC.

The rearrangement links TRBV2 to TRBJ1-2, with D unresolved. The length of the CDR3 is 14 residues. Trimming took off 6 bases at V and 4 bases at J, with 15 bases between the two ends. The germline gives CDR1 SNHLY, CDR2 FYNNEI. CDR3 DNA sequence: TGTGCCAGCAGAGTCGGTCCGGGTAGCTATGGCTACACCTTC. It codes for CASRVGPGSYGYTF.

The chain combines TRBV7-9 with TRBJ1-1; possibly TRBD1 for D (6 bases). Trimming removed 1 base at V and 4 bases at J, with 10 bases between. There are 14 residues in the CDR3. The germline CDR1 and CDR2 sequences are SEHNR and FQNEAQ (reference sequence). Here the CDR3 DNA reads TGTGCCAGCAGCTTAGAGGGAGGGGGCACTGAAGCTTTCTTT. Its protein product is CASSLEGGGTEAFF.

Written as DNA, the CDR3 is TGTGCCAGCAGCGGGCCAGGACGGAACTATGGCTACACCTTC. It is translated as CASSGPGRNYGYTF. The chain couples TRBV9 to TRBJ1-2; no clear D. V was trimmed by 3 bases and J by 2 bases, leaving 11 bases between them. The CDR3 is made up of 14 amino acids. Germline loops: CDR1 SGDLS, CDR2 YYNGEE.

The rearrangement links TRBV7-8 to TRBJ2-5, with no clear D. The V gene lost 4 bases and the J gene lost 4 bases, with 16 bases spanning the gap. The CDR3 consists of 15 residues. The germline V gene encodes CDR1 SGHVS and CDR2 FQNEAQ. CDR3 residues: CASSSYEKARETQYF. CDR3 nucleotides: TGTGCCAGCAGCTCGTACGAGAAGGCACGAGAGACCCAGTACTTC.

V usage is TRBV7-8 and J usage is TRBJ2-7; no definite D call. Germline assignment: CDR1 SGHVS and CDR2 FQNEAQ. The CDR3 totals 13 residues. Trimming stripped 4 bases from V and 4 bases from J, with 11 bases between. CDR3 coding DNA: TGTGCCAGCAGCTCCCAACAAGATTACGAGCAGTACTTC. Translated, it gives CASSSQQDYEQYF.

The V call is TRBV7-8, the J call TRBJ1-5, with 7 bases aligning to TRBD1. V lost 2 bases and J lost 5; bases outside the gene matches: 9. The CDR3 consists of 16 residues. Germline V gives CDR1 SGHVS, CDR2 FQNEAQ. Here the CDR3 reads CASSLSPGGSDQPQHF. CDR3 bases: TGTGCCAGCAGCTTATCTCCAGGGGGTTCTGATCAGCCCCAGCATTTT.

This clonotype was counted at least ten times. The chain uses TRBV5-8 and TRBJ1-2; possibly TRBD1 for D (5 bases). V was pared by 3 bases and J by 8 bases, with 20 bases between. The germline gives CDR1 SGHTS, CDR2 YDEGEE. The CDR3 is 15 residues long. For the CDR3, the DNA is TGTGCCAGCAGCTCCTTCCTTAACTCCGACAGAGGCTACACCTTC. This translates into CASSSFLNSDRGYTF. Combining the CDR3 with reference TRBV5-8 and TRBJ1-2 gives the whole variable domain EAGVTQSPTHLIKTRGQQATLRCSPISGHTSVYWYQQALGLGLQFLLWYDEGEERNRGNFPPRFSGRQFPNYSSELNVNALELEDSALYLCASSSFLNSDRGYTFGSGTRLTVV.

The chain recombines TRBV9 with TRBJ1-6, with 9 bases fitting TRBD1. CDR1 and CDR2 (germline): SGDLS, YYNGEE. The ends lost 5 bases at V and 6 bases at J; junction bases unmatched: 9. The CDR3 runs 16 residues. The DNA of the CDR3 is TGTGCCAGCAGTTTCGAGGACAGGGGAGGTAATTCACCCCTCCACTTT. The encoded protein is CASSFEDRGGNSPLHF.

This chain links TRBV7-8 with TRBJ1-2; the match to TRBD1 covers 8 bases. This CDR3 has 16 residues. Trimming at V came to 5 bases and at J to 3 bases, leaving 11 bases not matched to a gene. From germline, CDR1 is SGHVS and CDR2 FQNEAQ. The CDR3 sequence: CASSPRTGRDDYGYTF. The DNA of the CDR3 is TGTGCCAGCAGCCCCAGGACAGGGAGGGATGACTATGGCTACACCTTC.

This clonotype was seen a few times. V and J are TRBV29-1 and TRBJ2-2, with 11 bases identical to TRBD1. CDR3 size: 15 residues. Losses at the gene ends were 1 base for V and 6 bases for J; bases not matched to a gene: 4. CDR1 is SQVTM and CDR2 is ANQGSEA in the germline V gene. The CDR3 protein is CSVEVRGQGAGELFF. The CDR3 DNA follows: TGCAGCGTTGAAGTTCGGGGACAGGGGGCCGGGGAGCTGTTTTTT.